This TCR beta chain stems from a study of cytotoxic CD8 clonotypes in ibrutinib-treated CLL. Here immunoSEQ multiplex PCR was the method, and the copy in TCRdb shows in-frame clones only, minus some. The sample has some 160,000 clones, roughly 80% seen once; the top ten hold about 2%. V was cut by 5 bases and J by 1 base, with 11 bases left in between. The CDR3 runs to 14 residues. Germline lookup yields CDR1 MNHEY and CDR2 SMNVEV (reference sequence). This specimen was PBMCs, taken after 12 months of ibrutinib treatment. The receptor was derived from a human donor with chronic lymphocytic leukemia. The chain has TRBV27 and TRBJ1-1, with unresolved D. CDR3 in DNA: TGTGCCAGCAGTCGCCTCGGACCGAACACTGAAGCTTTCTTT. Its translation: CASSRLGPNTEAFF.